This TCR beta chain stems from a study of cytomegalovirus exposure and HLA in healthy donors. Study-wide findings and caveats: TRBV6-2, TRBV6-3 and other indistinguishable V segments were excluded.

The germline V gene has CDR1 SGDLS and CDR2 YYNGEE. The CDR3 has 15 amino acids. V was cut by 2 bases and J by 2 bases, with 12 bases left in between. Regarding this clone: Its antigen is not known.

The study ran its PCR with 60 Vbeta and 13 Jbeta primers. Sequencing was performed with immunoSEQ multiplex PCR; in TCRdb, only in-frame clones are kept and a portion is missing. The profile shows fewer than 95,000 clones, 75% to 85% of them singletons. The chain is built from TRBV9 and TRBJ2-3; a possible D gene is TRBD2 (6 bases). This receptor was taken from a young man in good health and CMV-seronegative. The sample was PBMCs. The CDR3 protein is CASSVAGRFTDTQYF. The CDR3 nucleotides read TGTGCCAGCAGCGTCGCAGGGAGGTTCACAGATACGCAGTATTTT.